This T cell receptor (beta chain) was sequenced for a study of control samples from healthy donors and cancer patients. Germline CDR1 and CDR2: MGHRA and YSYEKL. CDR3 size: 18 residues. V trimming: 0 bases; J trimming: 7 bases; junction bases outside the gene matches: 15. This clone was picked up one time. The data were produced by immunoSEQ multiplex PCR, yet TCRdb's version contains in-frame clones alone and is incomplete. Of about 130,000 clones detected, about 92% appear once; the ten largest clones hold around 0.6%. This clonotype originated in a man of 80 years or more with head and neck cancer. The J gene is TRBJ1-2, the V gene TRBV4-1, with TRBD1 identical over 9 bases. Sequencing used PBMCs. The CDR3 here is CASSQETGGQFLVSGYTF. The CDR3 DNA reads as TGCGCCAGCAGCCAAGAGACAGGGGGACAGTTTTTAGTTAGTGGCTACACCTTC.